This entry lists 13 T cell receptor beta chains sequenced from one sample in a study of beta chain features in type 1 diabetes. cDNA synthesis used the whole RNA isolate, giving expressed TCRB sequences. Clones were sequenced by immunoSEQ multiplex PCR, and TCRdb holds only the in-frame ones, with some missing. This sample has 120,000 to 150,000 clones, with around 9.3% found just once. Material: naive CD4+ T cells from blood. These receptors came from a man between 18 and 35 years old in good health.

The chain links TRBV9 to TRBJ2-2; maybe TRBD1 (5 bases). The V gene's germline CDR1 is SGDLS and CDR2 YYNGEE. The germline V and J ends were trimmed by 0 bases and 5 bases, with 5 bases remaining between them. CDR3 length: 13 residues. DNA for the CDR3: TGTGCCAGCAGCGTAGAGGGGACCGGGGAGCTGTTTTTT. It codes for CASSVEGTGELFF.

This clone was observed a few times. The gene calls are TRBV11-2 and TRBJ2-7, with a possible D match to TRBD1 (6 bases). The CDR3 contains 12 residues. The ends were cut back, 5 bases at V and 6 bases at J, with 11 bases in the middle. CDR1 is SGHAT, CDR2 FQNNGV, per germline. The CDR3 loop is CASSEQGGEQYF. In nucleotides, the CDR3 is TGTGCCAGCAGCGAACAGGGTGGCGAGCAGTACTTC.

The V call is TRBV9, the J call TRBJ2-7; tentative D call: TRBD1 (6 bases). V was clipped by 0 bases and J by 3 bases, with 16 bases between them. The germline V gene encodes CDR1 SGDLS and CDR2 YYNGEE. This CDR3 spans 16 amino acids. CDR3 DNA: TGTGCCAGCAGCGTAGGTCCGGACAGAAAGCGCTACGAGCAGTACTTC. Encoded protein: CASSVGPDRKRYEQYF. Together with reference TRBV9 and TRBJ2-7, the CDR3 gives the full variable domain: DSGVTQTPKHLITATGQRVTLRCSPRSGDLSVYWYQQSLDQGLQFLIQYYNGEERAKGNILERFSAQQFPDLHSELNLSSLELGDSALYFCASSVGPDRKRYEQYFGPGTRLTVT.

This chain connects TRBV2 to TRBJ2-1; 7 nucleotides agree with TRBD1. This CDR3 contains 14 residues. Trimming at V came to 6 bases and at J to 7 bases, leaving 9 bases not matched to a gene. CDR1 is SNHLY and CDR2 is FYNNEI in the germline V gene. CDR3 amino acids: CASRGDRISNEQFF. For the CDR3, the DNA is TGTGCCAGCAGGGGGGACAGAATCTCGAATGAGCAGTTCTTC.

This clone has just a few counts. CDR3 protein: CASSLGREQYF. The CDR3 coding sequence is TGTGCCAGCAGCTTGGGCCGGGAGCAGTACTTC. This chain connects TRBV5-6 to TRBJ2-7; D gene uncertain. The CDR3 spans 11 residues. V lost 0 bases to trimming and J lost 7 bases, with 5 bases between them. Per the germline V gene, CDR1 is SGHDT and CDR2 is YYEEEE.

This sequence joins TRBV19 and TRBJ1-1, with D possibly TRBD1 on 5 matching bases. The V and J ends lost 4 bases and 1 base respectively, with 13 bases between them. Germline CDR1 and CDR2: LNHDA and SQIVND (reference sequence). This CDR3 contains 15 residues. CDR3 sequence reads: CASSTDTTWNTEAFF. DNA of the CDR3: TGTGCCAGTAGTACGGACACCACTTGGAACACTGAAGCTTTCTTT.

This clone occurred a few times. This chain uses TRBV11-2 with TRBJ2-1; 11 bases match TRBD2. From germline, CDR1 is SGHAT and CDR2 FQNNGV. Trimming removed 2 bases from V and 9 bases from J; junction bases left unmatched: 9. This CDR3 contains 16 residues. CDR3 bases: TGTGCCAGCAGCTTACTGACTAGCGGGGTCCTTGGTGAGCAGTTCTTC. Residues: CASSLLTSGVLGEQFF.

The chain couples TRBV6-5 to TRBJ1-4; 7 bases align to TRBD1. V lost 6 bases and J lost 8; bases outside the gene matches: 9. Germline V gives CDR1 MNHEY, CDR2 SVGAGI. CDR3 length equals 14 residues. The DNA of the CDR3 is TGTGCCAGCAGGAAGGACAGGACGAGAGAAAAACTGTTTTTT. As protein: CASRKDRTREKLFF.

This clone has a handful of counts. The chain links TRBV10-3 to TRBJ1-4; no reliable D call. CDR1 and CDR2 (germline): ENHRY, SYGVKD. The length of the CDR3 is 14 residues. V was pared by 0 bases and J by 6 bases, with 8 bases between. The DNA of the CDR3 is TGTGCCATCAGTGAGTCCGGACTAGATGAAAAACTGTTTTTT. Protein product: CAISESGLDEKLFF.

The CDR3 DNA is TGCGCCAGCAGCCAACCCCGGACTAGCGGGGGGGCCGATGAGCAGTTCTTC. Its protein is CASSQPRTSGGADEQFF. The rearrangement uses TRBV4-1 and TRBJ2-1; TRBD2 matches 15 bases. Germline CDR1 MGHRA, CDR2 YSYEKL. V was pared by 2 bases and J by 8 bases, with 7 bases of the junction left unmatched. The CDR3 runs to 17 residues.

The chain combines TRBV7-3 with TRBJ2-5; TRBD1 matches at 7 bases. The J segment lost 1 base and the V segment lost 4 bases, leaving 3 bases of the junction unmatched. The CDR3 sequence is 14 residues long. In germline, CDR1 is SGHTA, CDR2 FQGTGA. CDR3 in DNA: TGTGCCAGCAGCTCCGGGACAGTCCAAGAGACCCAGTACTTC. Protein product: CASSSGTVQETQYF.

This clone turned up a few times. The V call is TRBV5-1, the J call TRBJ1-2; perhaps TRBD1 as D (5 bases). This CDR3 comprises 13 residues. Germline V CDR1 and CDR2: SGHRS, YFSETQ. The V end was cut by 4 bases, the J end by 2 bases, with 9 bases between. CDR3 bases: TGCGCCAGCAGCCAAACAGGAAACTATGGCTACACCTTC. Translated: CASSQTGNYGYTF.

This chain uses TRBV9 with TRBJ2-1; TRBD2 aligns across 9 bases. The V gene end was trimmed by 4 bases and the J gene end by 9 bases; junction bases not matched to a gene: 17. This CDR3 spans 17 amino acids. Germline CDR1 SGDLS, CDR2 YYNGEE. CDR3 nucleotides: TGTGCCAGCAGCCCCCGCCGGGGGGCTAGCGGGGCGGGTGAGCAGTTCTTC. Encoded protein: CASSPRRGASGAGEQFF.